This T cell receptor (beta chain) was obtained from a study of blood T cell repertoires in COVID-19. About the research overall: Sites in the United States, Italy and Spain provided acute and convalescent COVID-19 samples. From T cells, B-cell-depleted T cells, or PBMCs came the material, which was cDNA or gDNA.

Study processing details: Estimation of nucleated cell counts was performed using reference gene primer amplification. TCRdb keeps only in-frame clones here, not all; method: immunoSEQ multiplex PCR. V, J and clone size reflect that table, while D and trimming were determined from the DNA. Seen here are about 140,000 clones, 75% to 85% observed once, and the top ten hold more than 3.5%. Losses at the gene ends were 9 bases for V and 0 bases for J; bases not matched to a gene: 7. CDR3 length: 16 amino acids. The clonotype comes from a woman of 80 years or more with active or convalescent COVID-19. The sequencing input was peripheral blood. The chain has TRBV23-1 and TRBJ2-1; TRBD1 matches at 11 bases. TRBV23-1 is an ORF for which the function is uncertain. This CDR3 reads CASPKGTGGSYNEQFF. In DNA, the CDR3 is TGCGCCAGTCCTAAAGGGACAGGGGGCTCCTACAATGAGCAGTTCTTC.